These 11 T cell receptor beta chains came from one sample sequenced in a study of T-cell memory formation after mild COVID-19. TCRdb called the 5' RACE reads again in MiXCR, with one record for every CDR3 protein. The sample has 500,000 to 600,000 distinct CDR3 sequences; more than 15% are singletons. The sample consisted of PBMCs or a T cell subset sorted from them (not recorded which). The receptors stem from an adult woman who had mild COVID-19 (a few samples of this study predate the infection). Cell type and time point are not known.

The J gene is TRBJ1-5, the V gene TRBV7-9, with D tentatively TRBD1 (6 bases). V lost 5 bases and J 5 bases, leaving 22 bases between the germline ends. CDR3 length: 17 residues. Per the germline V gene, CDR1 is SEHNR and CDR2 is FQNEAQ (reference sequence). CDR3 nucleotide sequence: TGTGCCAGCAGCCCACGGAACAGGGCCGCTCCCGATCAGCCCCAGCATTTT. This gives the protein CASSPRNRAAPDQPQHF.

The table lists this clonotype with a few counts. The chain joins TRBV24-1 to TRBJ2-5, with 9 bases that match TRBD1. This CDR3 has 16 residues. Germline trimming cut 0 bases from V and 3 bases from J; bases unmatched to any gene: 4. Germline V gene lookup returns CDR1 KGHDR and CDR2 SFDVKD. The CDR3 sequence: CATSDLDRGSKETQYF. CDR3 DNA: TGTGCCACCAGTGATTTGGACAGGGGGAGTAAAGAGACCCAGTACTTC.

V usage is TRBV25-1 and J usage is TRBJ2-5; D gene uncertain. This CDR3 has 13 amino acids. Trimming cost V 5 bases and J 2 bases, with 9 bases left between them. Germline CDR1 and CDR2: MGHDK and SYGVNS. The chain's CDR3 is CASSSVGQETQYF. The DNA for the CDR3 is TGTGCCAGCAGTAGTGTCGGGCAAGAGACCCAGTACTTC.

This chain's CDR3 is CASSPGTETDTQYF. Written as DNA, the CDR3 is TGTGCCAGCTCACCCGGGACAGAAACAGATACGCAGTATTTT. The rearrangement uses TRBV18 and TRBJ2-3; 7 bases agree with TRBD1. The V segment lost 3 bases and the J segment 3 bases; nucleotides outside the gene matches: 3. This CDR3 has 14 residues. CDR1 and CDR2 from the germline V gene are KGHSH and LQKENI.

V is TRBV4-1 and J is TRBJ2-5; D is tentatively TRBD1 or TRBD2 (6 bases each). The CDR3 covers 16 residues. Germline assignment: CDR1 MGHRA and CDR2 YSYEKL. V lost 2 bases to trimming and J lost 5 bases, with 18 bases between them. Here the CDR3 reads CASSQFGGGGVETQYF. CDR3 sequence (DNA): TGCGCCAGCAGCCAATTTGGTGGAGGGGGTGTTGAGACCCAGTACTTC.

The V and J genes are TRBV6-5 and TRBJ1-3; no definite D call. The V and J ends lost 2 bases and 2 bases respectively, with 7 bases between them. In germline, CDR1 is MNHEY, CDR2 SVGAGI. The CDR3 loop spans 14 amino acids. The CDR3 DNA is TGTGCCAGCAGTTACGGAGGAACTGGAAACACCATATATTTT. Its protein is CASSYGGTGNTIYF.

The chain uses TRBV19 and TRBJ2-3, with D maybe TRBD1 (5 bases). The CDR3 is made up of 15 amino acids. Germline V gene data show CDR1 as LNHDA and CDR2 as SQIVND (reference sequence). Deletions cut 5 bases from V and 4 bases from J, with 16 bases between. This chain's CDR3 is CASSPQHGHPDTQYF. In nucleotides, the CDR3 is TGTGCCAGTAGTCCGCAACACGGACACCCAGATACGCAGTATTTT.

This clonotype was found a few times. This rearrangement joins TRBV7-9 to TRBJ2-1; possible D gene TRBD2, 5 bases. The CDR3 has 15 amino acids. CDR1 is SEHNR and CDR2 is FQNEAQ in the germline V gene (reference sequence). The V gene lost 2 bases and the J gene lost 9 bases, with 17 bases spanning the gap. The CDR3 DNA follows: TGTGCCAGCAGCTTACCTCATGCGGGCCTCAGTGAGCAGTTCTTC. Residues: CASSLPHAGLSEQFF.

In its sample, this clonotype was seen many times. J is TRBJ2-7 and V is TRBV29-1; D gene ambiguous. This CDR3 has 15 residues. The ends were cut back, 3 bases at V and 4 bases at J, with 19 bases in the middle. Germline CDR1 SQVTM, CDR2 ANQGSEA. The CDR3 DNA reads TGCAGCGTTGATTTTTTGGCTCGAGTCTGGTACGAGCAGTACTTC. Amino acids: CSVDFLARVWYEQYF.

The CDR3 spells CASSIDYDSKETQYF. CDR3 sequence (DNA): TGTGCCAGTAGTATAGATTACGACAGTAAAGAGACCCAGTACTTC. V and J are TRBV19 and TRBJ2-5, with D possibly matching TRBD1 (5 bases). The germline CDR1 and CDR2 sequences are LNHDA and SQIVND (reference sequence). V was shortened by 0 bases and J by 3 bases, with 11 bases between the two germline ends. The CDR3 loop spans 15 amino acids.

DNA of the CDR3: TGCAGCGTTTCTCCGGACAGGGACTATGGCTACACCTTC. It codes for CSVSPDRDYGYTF. This chain joins TRBV29-1 and TRBJ1-2; 8 bases are a match to TRBD1. CDR3 length: 13 residues. Germline CDR1 SQVTM, CDR2 ANQGSEA. Trimming at V came to 5 bases and at J to 3 bases, leaving 5 bases not matched to a gene.